This T cell receptor (beta chain) was retrieved from a study of OX40 agonist ivuxolimab in advanced cancers. Study overall: Partial responses were observed in three patients, of whom one had hepatocellular carcinoma and two had cutaneous melanoma.

A word on this clone: Its antigen is not known.

Here immunoSEQ multiplex PCR was the method, and the copy in TCRdb shows in-frame clones only, minus some. This repertoire shows about 50,000 clones, roughly 86% found once; its top ten account for 1.2%. V dropped 5 bases and J dropped 7 bases, with 17 bases sitting between them. This CDR3 contains 14 residues. Germline V gives CDR1 SGHAT, CDR2 FQNNGV. Study findings and constraints: On average, CD8+ T cells showed a greater number of expanded clones than CD4+. At 0.1 to 3.0 mg/kg, clonal expansion of CD4+ and CD8+ blood T cells had occurred by week 6. The 0.1-3.0 mg/kg partial responders had among the lowest clonal expansion.

The sequenced sample was CD4+ or CD8+ T cells sorted from blood, obtained in a trial of the OX40 agonist ivuxolimab. This sequence was found in an adult with an advanced solid tumor such as melanoma, head and neck, liver or kidney cancer. The chain couples TRBV11-2 to TRBJ1-2, with D uncertain. CDR3 bases: TGTGCCAGCAGCCCTCTTTCAGCCTCCAGTGGCTACACCTTC. It translates to CASSPLSASSGYTF.